This T cell receptor (beta chain) was recorded in a study of cytomegalovirus exposure and HLA in healthy donors. Whole-study findings and limits: Associated with cytomegalovirus, according to the listing, were 150 to 200 TCR beta chains. It was shown in a later analysis that HLA-associated TCR beta chains were more clonally expanded than other, equally common chains. In an earlier analysis, most TCR beta V segments were productive about 87% or about 30% of the time. What was likely a sequencing artifact was a cluster of highly shared sequence variants.

Worth noting for this clone: Its antigen is unknown.

This PCR relied on a set of 60 Vbeta primers and 13 Jbeta primers. TCRdb's copy holds only in-frame clones and misses some; the assay was immunoSEQ multiplex PCR. The listing contains about 30,000 clones. V shed 1 base and J 3 bases; nucleotides not matched to a gene: 7. Germline V gene lookup returns CDR1 SGHRS and CDR2 YFSETQ. The CDR3 sequence is 16 residues long. The sequenced sample was PBMCs. This chain joins TRBV5-1 and TRBJ1-1, with 9 bases identical to TRBD1. This clonotype was sampled from a female donor in good health and CMV-seronegative. CDR3 DNA sequence: TGCGCCAGCAGCTTGAGGGGACAGGGTAGGGACACTGAAGCTTTCTTT. It codes for CASSLRGQGRDTEAFF.